This TCR beta chain was recovered during a study of blood T cell repertoires in COVID-19. Study-wide background: Sites across the United States, Italy and Spain contributed samples from acute and convalescent COVID-19. T cells, B-cell-depleted T cells, or PBMCs supplied cDNA or gDNA.

Original processing methods: How many nucleated cells were present was estimated from reference gene primer amplification. The repertoire was sequenced with immunoSEQ multiplex PCR; TCRdb's copy has only in-frame clones and lacks some. The V and J calls and the clone size are those of that table, but D and trimming were determined from the DNA. Of about 75,000 clones in the sample, roughly 89% are singletons; the top ten hold approximately 6.4%. The specimen sequenced was peripheral blood. The TCR comes from a woman between 50 and 59 years old with acute or convalescent COVID-19.

CDR3 loop: CASTEGTGRWTEAFF. CDR3 sequence (DNA): TGTGCCTCAACCGAGGGCACGGGTAGATGGACTGAAGCTTTCTTT. V usage is TRBV19 and J usage is TRBJ1-1; D is ambiguous. V was pared by 11 bases and J by 5 bases, with 24 bases between. Germline loops: CDR1 LNHDA, CDR2 SQIVND (reference sequence). The length of the CDR3 is 15 residues.